Sequencing of this T cell receptor (beta chain) was carried out in a study of shared clonotypes between healthy human individuals. Every donor, a Caucasian adult, lived in Nashville, Tennessee. Naive CD4+ cells were CD45RA-selected; the remaining cells were memory. Using immunoSEQ multiplex PCR, the repertoire was profiled, and TCRdb retains in-frame clones only, with some absent. The sample comprises some 2.1 million clones, 90% to 95% of which are singletons, and 0.1% to 0.15% rests with the top ten. V shed 0 bases and J shed 11 bases, with 10 bases lying between them. This CDR3 is 12 amino acids long. Germline CDR1 and CDR2: LNHNV and YYDKDF (reference sequence).

This clonotype originated in a man between 18 and 35 years old in good health. Material: naive CD4+ T cells sorted from blood. Specified subset: CD45RA+ positively selected. V usage is TRBV15 and J usage is TRBJ1-1, with D possibly being TRBD1 (5 bases). CDR3 sequence: CATSRDSGSAFF. The CDR3 nucleotides read TGTGCCACCAGCAGAGATTCAGGGAGTGCTTTCTTT.